Sequencing of this TCR beta chain was carried out in a study of Graves' ophthalmopathy and Graves' hyperthyroidism (dated by TCRdb to between 2018 and 2020). Regarding the complete study: Hyperthyroidism was defined as stable when no progression to ophthalmopathy occurred within 18 months of follow-up. TCR beta repertoire signatures were used to distinguish Graves' ophthalmopathy from Graves' hyperthyroidism and to predict progression to ophthalmopathy. In roughly six hyperthyroidism patients, T-cell repertoires of thyroid tissue and blood were compared. To explore V-J signatures that separate ophthalmopathy from hyperthyroidism, a discovery set of about a hundred patients was enrolled, consisting of 40 to 45 with ophthalmopathy and about 60 with stable hyperthyroidism. In total, over 130 blood samples were TCR-sequenced: around 42 ophthalmopathy, roughly 80 hyperthyroidism and about 17 hyperthyroidism-to-ophthalmopathy patients. The independent validation cohort included approximately 19 hyperthyroidism patients plus 17 patients who later progressed from hyperthyroidism to ophthalmopathy. Following sample collection, hyperthyroidism patients were given methimazole at a starting dose of 30 mg daily, and ophthalmopathy patients were given high-dose intravenous methylprednisolone. Findings and caveats that apply to the study as a whole: Sample size was not statistically predetermined, and group allocation was not concealed from the investigators. Most expanded thyroid clonotypes with a frequency above 0.001 also appeared in blood, which suggests that blood repertoires may reflect the immune response in the thyroid. In cross-validation, the 13-signature model distinguished ophthalmopathy from stable hyperthyroidism with around 90% sensitivity and about 81% specificity, while in the test set the corresponding values were roughly 80% and 75%. In validation, the model predicted ophthalmopathy progression with about 70% sensitivity and roughly 72% specificity; roughly eleven predicted patients were CT-confirmed with GO in a median of approximately six months.

For repertoire sequencing, TCR beta CDR3 regions were amplified from RNA transcripts. The first round of RT-PCR was done with HTBI primers and the Qiagen OneStep RT-PCR kit, and was followed by a second round of multiplex PCR, then size selection and purification. The libraries underwent paired-end sequencing with 100 bp reads on an Illumina HiSeq2000. The original pipeline was this. SOAPnuke was used for read processing, and reads with adapters, uncalled bases, a mean Phred below 15, or no exact constant-primer or identifier match were discarded. High-quality paired reads were merged with COPE v1.2.5. Each unique nucleotide sequence was defined as a clonotype, and clonotypes were aligned to IMGT TRB V, D and J references with MiTCR v1.1. Only V-J combinations with frequency above 0.0001 were analysed, covering over 98% of repertoires. For each V-J combination, a TCR clonal expansion and chaos score was defined as the ratio of F50 clonal expansion to chaos observed in the TCRdist matrix. Welch's t-statistics and random forest were used to reduce the features to some 13 V-J combinations, which were then used as input to a naive Bayes classifier. The Morisita-Horn index was used to measure how similar the thyroid and blood repertoires were. TCRdb reworked the public reads: Q25 trimming with fastp, MiXCR clone assembly, productive beta chains retained. Every distinct CDR3 protein forms one entry, paired with its most common genes and DNA. TCRdb, not the original authors, processed these V and J calls. The sample table records more than 1,000,000 distinct CDR3 sequences; 35% to 40% of these occur just once. The top ten clonotypes cover approximately 12% of the sample.

Trimming leaves V shorter by 5 bases and J shorter by 5 bases, with the junction holding 8 bases beyond the gene matches. CDR1 and CDR2 (DFQATT, SNEGSKA) derive from the germline V gene (reference sequence). Including the terminal cysteine and phenylalanine, the CDR3 comprises 14 residues. Only CDR3 DNA remains: 42 bases, in frame from the first base. Hyperthyroidism patients were newly diagnosed, with disease duration under 2 months, and aged 18 to 65 years. Patients with other autoimmune diseases, uncontrolled infections, pregnancy or lactation were excluded from the study. Clinical symptoms, serum thyroxine, TRAb, thyroid ultrasound and orbital computed tomography formed the basis of the diagnosis. Trizol reagent was used to extract the total RNA, and its quality was then checked on an Agilent 2100 Bioanalyzer. This clonotype occurred many times. Its target antigen remains unknown. No quality values exist for individual bases; no much larger clone is one base distant.

This clonotype was obtained from an adult man with Graves' hyperthyroidism. Material: peripheral blood or thyroid tissue (not recorded which). The rearrangement combines TRBV20-1 with TRBJ2-7; the junction holds 11 bases that match TRBD1. The bases read TGCAGTGCTGAAGGACAGGGGGCCTCGAACGAGCAGTACTTC. It translates as CSAEGQGASNEQYF.